This T cell receptor (beta chain) was documented in a study of T cells in Graves' hyperthyroidism and ophthalmopathy. From RNA transcripts, TCR beta CDR3 regions were amplified. The HTBI set primed first-round TCR CDR3 RT-PCR. In TCRdb, the multiplex PCR reads were re-called with MiXCR into one record per CDR3 protein. The sample lists 400,000 or so distinct CDR3 sequences; more than 12% were seen once. Germline assignment: CDR1 ENHRY and CDR2 SYGVKD. This CDR3 spans 20 amino acids. Trimming at V came to 0 bases and at J to 7 bases, leaving 13 bases not matched to a gene. Source material: blood. The sequence was obtained from a woman aged 25 to 39 with Graves' ophthalmopathy. The J gene is TRBJ2-3, the V gene TRBV10-3; 16 bases agree with TRBD2. CDR3 in DNA: TGTGCCATCAGTGAGTCGAATTTGCTGGGACTAGCGGGGGGGCGTAATACGCAGTATTTT. It codes for CAISESNLLGLAGGRNTQYF.